This is a list of T cell receptor beta chains from one sample in a study of T cell changes during pregnancy in multiple sclerosis. TCRdb's table, derived via immunoSEQ multiplex PCR, lists solely in-frame clones and lacks some. The sample consists of about 36,000 clones, approximately 90% of them appearing once. This specimen was CD4+ T cells from peripheral blood mononuclear cells, taken after pregnancy. The receptors stem from a female donor with multiple sclerosis, enrolled in a pregnancy study. The CDR3 runs from the conserved cysteine through the conserved F or W. A D gene is named only where the DNA matches it firmly. A row's size may be missing; if present it is once, few, many or a size class.

V,J,size,D,CDR3,DNA
TRBV27,TRBJ1-5,NA,NA,CASSSPGRAQHF,TGTGCCAGCAGTTCCCCGGGTCGGGCCCAGCATTTT
TRBV7-2,TRBJ2-4,NA,TRBD1,CASSLVDRDRQYF,TGTGCCAGCAGCTTAGTAGACCGGGACAGACAGTACTTC
TRBV18,TRBJ1-5,NA,NA,CASSPERAGDSNQPQHF,TGTGCCAGCTCACCCGAAAGGGCAGGGGATAGCAATCAGCCCCAGCATTTT
TRBV7-8,TRBJ2-7,NA,NA,CASSRGGGVGGEQYF,TGTGCCAGCAGCCGAGGGGGCGGGGTTGGGGGTGAGCAGTACTTC
TRBV29-1,TRBJ2-5,NA,NA,CSAPVGRETQYF,TGCAGCGCTCCCGTGGGGCGAGAGACCCAGTACTTC
TRBV6-5,TRBJ2-5,NA,NA,CASTGGSQETQYF,TGTGCCAGCACAGGCGGGTCCCAAGAGACCCAGTACTTC
TRBV9,TRBJ2-2,NA,NA,CASSARTVATGELFF,TGTGCCAGCAGCGCCAGGACAGTAGCCACCGGGGAGCTGTTTTTT
TRBV15,TRBJ1-2,NA,NA,CATSRKYRDGYTF,TGTGCCACCAGCAGAAAGTACAGGGATGGCTACACCTTC
TRBV19,TRBJ1-1,once,NA,CASSSPTPEAFF,TGTGCCAGTAGTTCCCCGACACCTGAAGCTTTCTTT
TRBV5-8,TRBJ2-6,NA,NA,CASSLVSSGANVLTF,TGTGCCAGCAGCTTAGTCAGCTCTGGGGCCAACGTCCTGACTTTC
TRBV5-4,TRBJ2-3,NA,TRBD2,CASSLSGGTYTQYF,TGTGCCAGCAGCCTTAGCGGGGGAACGTATACGCAGTATTTT
TRBV7-9,TRBJ1-2,NA,NA,CASSPWGGLGYTF,TGTGCCAGCAGCCCTTGGGGGGGGCTGGGCTACACCTTC
TRBV7-2,TRBJ2-1,NA,TRBD1,CASSLSAGTGADNEQFF,TGTGCCAGCAGCCTGTCAGCCGGGACAGGGGCCGACAATGAGCAGTTCTTC
TRBV7-6,TRBJ2-5,NA,NA,CASSLVGPPGETQYF,TGTGCCAGCAGCTTAGTTGGACCTCCGGGGGAGACCCAGTACTTC
TRBV27,TRBJ2-1,once,TRBD1,CASSLRIGRDREDYEQFF,TGTGCCAGCAGTTTACGAATTGGGAGGGACAGGGAGGACTATGAGCAGTTCTTC
TRBV11-2,TRBJ1-6,NA,NA,CASSLEQGRNSPLHF,TGTGCCAGCAGCTTAGAACAGGGCCGGAATTCACCCCTCCACTTT
TRBV7-2,TRBJ1-2,NA,TRBD1,CASSLGRQGHGYTF,TGTGCCAGCAGCTTAGGGAGACAGGGCCATGGCTACACCTTC
TRBV28,TRBJ1-1,NA,NA,CASRGSDRMNTEAFF,TGTGCCAGCAGGGGGTCGGACAGAATGAACACTGAAGCTTTCTTT
TRBV28,TRBJ2-1,NA,TRBD2,CASSRGGGTYNEQFF,TGTGCCAGCAGTCGGGGCGGGGGGACCTACAATGAGCAGTTCTTC
TRBV28,TRBJ1-5,NA,NA,CASSSAQGRVNQPQHF,TGTGCCAGCAGTTCAGCCCAGGGGCGGGTCAATCAGCCCCAGCATTTT
TRBV28,TRBJ1-1,NA,NA,CASSMTDEAFF,TGTGCCAGCTCAATGACAGATGAAGCTTTCTTT
TRBV27,TRBJ2-3,NA,NA,CASSSLEVADTQYF,TGTGCCAGCAGTTCACTTGAGGTCGCAGATACGCAGTATTTT
TRBV29-1,TRBJ2-1,once,TRBD1,CSVRVRGPHRSYNEQFF,TGCAGCGTTCGCGTCAGGGGGCCCCACCGTTCCTACAATGAGCAGTTCTTC
TRBV19,TRBJ1-2,NA,TRBD1,CASSIAAGGDYGYTF,TGTGCCAGTAGTATCGCCGCAGGGGGCGACTATGGCTACACCTTC
TRBV5-1,TRBJ2-7,once,NA,CASRKTGEGFYEQYF,TGCGCCAGCAGGAAGACAGGGGAGGGCTTCTACGAGCAGTACTTC
TRBV7-9,TRBJ2-1,NA,TRBD2,CASSLGGGFNEQFF,TGTGCCAGCAGCTTAGGGGGGGGTTTCAATGAGCAGTTCTTC
TRBV19,TRBJ2-2,NA,NA,CASSVTSLGTGELFF,TGTGCCAGTAGTGTGACTTCTCTGGGCACCGGGGAGCTGTTTTTT
TRBV7-6,TRBJ2-2,few,NA,CASSLDVWGLNTGELFF,TGTGCCAGCAGCTTAGATGTCTGGGGGCTCAACACCGGGGAGCTGTTTTTT
TRBV5-1,TRBJ2-7,NA,TRBD2,CASSMTSGSYEQYF,TGCGCCAGCAGCATGACTAGCGGGAGCTACGAGCAGTACTTC
TRBV27,TRBJ2-2,NA,TRBD1,CASSSPGQVNGELFF,TGTGCCAGCAGTTCCCCGGGACAGGTTAACGGGGAGCTGTTTTTT
TRBV7-2,TRBJ2-1,NA,TRBD2,CASSLGGLAGGYEQFF,TGTGCCAGCAGCTTAGGGGGCCTAGCGGGGGGGTACGAGCAGTTCTTC
TRBV6-5,TRBJ1-6,NA,NA,CASRRRAEPLHF,TGTGCCAGCAGAAGAAGAGCGGAACCCCTCCACTTT
TRBV15,TRBJ2-4,NA,NA,CATSRVGSGTGKNIQYF,TGTGCCACCAGCAGAGTCGGGTCCGGAACAGGCAAAAACATTCAGTACTTC
TRBV19,TRBJ2-3,NA,TRBD1,CASSPRDRRATDTQYF,TGTGCCAGTAGTCCCCGGGACAGGAGGGCCACAGATACGCAGTATTTT
TRBV19,TRBJ2-2,NA,TRBD1,CASSLRDRGSGTGELFF,TGTGCCAGTAGCTTACGTGACAGGGGGTCGGGTACCGGGGAGCTGTTTTTT
TRBV9,TRBJ2-7,NA,NA,CASSVEGNSYEQYF,TGTGCCAGCAGCGTAGAGGGGAATTCCTACGAGCAGTACTTC
TRBV6-1,TRBJ1-2,NA,NA,CASSEGYTGGYGYTF,TGTGCCAGCAGTGAAGGGTACACTGGGGGGTATGGCTACACCTTC
TRBV11-2,TRBJ1-1,once,NA,CASSLTVWTEAFF,TGTGCCAGCAGCTTAACGGTGTGGACTGAAGCTTTCTTT
TRBV5-1,TRBJ2-1,NA,TRBD1,CASSFFPGQVINEQFF,TGCGCCAGCAGCTTCTTCCCGGGACAGGTAATCAATGAGCAGTTCTTC
TRBV10-3,TRBJ1-1,NA,NA,CAISEGRNTEAFF,TGTGCCATCAGTGAGGGCCGGAACACTGAAGCTTTCTTT
TRBV11-3,TRBJ2-1,NA,TRBD1,CASSLRRGDRRGNEQFF,TGTGCCAGCAGCTTAAGGAGGGGGGACAGGAGGGGCAATGAGCAGTTCTTC
TRBV28,TRBJ2-7,once,TRBD1,CASSFGTATYEQYF,TGTGCCAGCAGTTTTGGGACAGCAACCTACGAGCAGTACTTC
TRBV6-1,TRBJ2-7,NA,NA,CASSPNLPREQYF,TGTGCCAGCAGTCCCAACCTCCCGCGAGAGCAGTACTTC
TRBV7-2,TRBJ1-2,NA,NA,CASSSLGYGYTF,TGTGCCAGCAGCTCTCTCGGCTATGGCTACACCTTC
TRBV5-1,TRBJ1-2,NA,TRBD1,CASSFRQGGYGYTF,TGCGCCAGCAGCTTTCGACAGGGAGGCTATGGCTACACCTTC
TRBV7-3,TRBJ2-7,NA,TRBD1,CASSLTAGGYYEQYF,TGTGCCAGCAGCTTAACGGCAGGGGGCTACTACGAGCAGTACTTC
TRBV5-1,TRBJ2-3,NA,TRBD2,CASSPGTSGDFTDTQYF,TGCGCCAGCAGCCCGGGGACTAGCGGGGACTTCACAGATACGCAGTATTTT
TRBV7-2,TRBJ2-2,NA,NA,CASSLNWGDTGELFF,TGTGCCAGCAGCTTGAATTGGGGGGACACCGGGGAGCTGTTTTTT
TRBV6-5,TRBJ1-2,NA,TRBD1,CASSYSKQGANYGYTF,TGTGCCAGCAGTTACTCGAAGCAGGGGGCTAACTATGGCTACACCTTC
TRBV28,TRBJ2-3,NA,NA,CASIAEITDTQYF,TGTGCCAGCATTGCGGAGATCACAGATACGCAGTATTTT
TRBV7-2,TRBJ1-6,once,TRBD1,CASSPTGSNSPLHF,TGTGCCAGCAGCCCGACAGGGAGCAATTCACCCCTCCACTTT
TRBV10-3,TRBJ2-3,NA,TRBD1,CAISPGQVLTDTQYF,TGTGCCATCAGCCCGGGACAGGTTCTGACAGATACGCAGTATTTT
TRBV7-3,TRBJ1-6,NA,TRBD1,CASSLTGQGDSPLHF,TGTGCCAGCAGCTTAACGGGACAGGGAGATTCACCCCTCCACTTT